The clone carrying this T cell receptor beta chain came up once. This entry comes from a study of blood T cell repertoires in COVID-19. TCRdb's table, derived via immunoSEQ multiplex PCR, lists solely in-frame clones and lacks some. This sample yields around 700,000 clones, of which 75% to 90% are seen a single time; roughly 0.25% belongs to the top ten. The V gene's germline CDR1 is LNHDA and CDR2 SQIVND (reference sequence). V was shortened by 4 bases and J by 7 bases, with 19 bases between the two germline ends. This CDR3 has 15 residues. V gene TRBV19 combines with J gene TRBJ1-1; D remains unclear. The receptor's source is a woman under 30 with acute or convalescent COVID-19. Material: peripheral blood. The CDR3 is CASSRRRLAGLEAFF. CDR3 sequence (DNA): TGTGCCAGTAGTAGGAGGCGACTGGCCGGCCTTGAAGCTTTCTTT.